Below, 26 T cell receptor beta chains from the same sample are listed, as sequenced in a study of T cells in Graves' hyperthyroidism and ophthalmopathy. Amplified TCR beta CDR3 regions came from RNA transcripts. The HTBI set primed first-round TCR CDR3 RT-PCR. TCRdb recomputed calls from the multiplex PCR reads with MiXCR, one row per CDR3 protein. In the table there are a few hundred thousand distinct CDR3 sequences, about 15% of which are singletons. The sample taken for sequencing was blood. The receptors stem from a woman in her 30s with Graves' hyperthyroidism.

This clonotype was recorded many times. The V gene is TRBV27, the J gene TRBJ2-7, with D possibly matching TRBD2 (5 bases). The V end lost 1 base, the J end lost 4 bases, and 11 bases lay between the germline ends. The CDR3 sequence is 14 residues long. The germline V gene has CDR1 MNHEY and CDR2 SMNVEV (reference sequence). In nucleotides, the CDR3 is TGTGCCAGCAGTTTATACTGGACGGGGTACGAGCAGTACTTC. Amino acids: CASSLYWTGYEQYF.

This clonotype was seen many times. This chain connects TRBV4-1 to TRBJ2-7; 7 nucleotides align to TRBD2. V shed 4 bases and J 4 bases; nucleotides not matched to a gene: 10. The germline V gene encodes CDR1 MGHRA and CDR2 YSYEKL. The CDR3 length is 15 residues. The CDR3 loop is CASSPYGGRGYEQYF. The CDR3 nucleotides read TGCGCCAGCAGCCCCTACGGCGGGAGAGGGTACGAGCAGTACTTC.

In its sample, this clonotype was seen many times. V usage is TRBV12-3 or TRBV12-4 and J usage is TRBJ1-5; no firm D call. The V end lost 6 bases, the J end lost 5 bases, and 14 bases lay between the germline ends. The CDR3 is 14 residues long. For the CDR3, the DNA is TGTGCCAGCAGCCCTTCGACAAACTATCAGCCCCAGCATTTT. Its protein is CASSPSTNYQPQHF.

V is TRBV27 and J is TRBJ2-4; 16 bases match TRBD2. The CDR3 has 15 residues. Trimming removed 5 bases from V and 15 bases from J; junction bases left unmatched: 10. Germline CDR1 and CDR2: MNHEY and SMNVEV (reference sequence). In nucleotides, the CDR3 is TGTGCCAGCAGTGCCCACTCCGGGACTAGCGGGAGGGGGTACTTC. It encodes CASSAHSGTSGRGYF.

The table lists this clonotype with many counts. This chain connects TRBV11-3 to TRBJ2-1; 9 bases are shared with TRBD2. V lost 1 base to trimming and J lost 3 bases; unmatched junction nucleotides: 1. Germline loops: CDR1 SGHNT, CDR2 YENEEA. CDR3 size: 15 residues. The CDR3: CASSLGLADYNEQFF. In nucleotides, the CDR3 is TGTGCCAGCAGCTTAGGACTAGCGGACTACAATGAGCAGTTCTTC.

The chain joins TRBV15 to TRBJ2-7; D unresolved. Germline loops: CDR1 LNHNV, CDR2 YYDKDF (reference sequence). The CDR3 spans 11 residues. The V end lost 11 bases, the J end lost 4 bases, and 12 bases lay between the germline ends. The CDR3, as DNA: TGTGCCCCTTCGAACCTATACGAGCAGTACTTC. Residues: CAPSNLYEQYF.

Many counts were recorded for this clonotype. The V call is TRBV6-1, the J call TRBJ2-1, with 12 bases identical to TRBD2. Germline-derived CDR1 and CDR2 are MNHNS and SASEGT. V trimming: 5 bases; J trimming: 2 bases; junction bases outside the gene matches: 13. The CDR3 runs 19 residues. CDR3 amino acids: CASSPGLAGPITAYNEQFF. Written as DNA, the CDR3 is TGTGCCAGCAGTCCCGGACTAGCGGGACCCATTACGGCCTACAATGAGCAGTTCTTC.

This clonotype appeared a few times. The chain employs TRBV29-1 and TRBJ2-1; 8 bases match TRBD2. CDR1 is SQVTM and CDR2 is ANQGSEA in the germline V gene. V was clipped by 5 bases and J by 8 bases; unmatched bases: 5. The CDR3 covers 12 residues. For the CDR3, the DNA is TGCAGCGTTTCGGCGGGAGGTTATGAGCAGTTCTTC. The encoded protein is CSVSAGGYEQFF.

This clonotype occurred a few times. V and J are TRBV7-6 and TRBJ2-3, with D hard to call. This CDR3 contains 14 residues. Trimming stripped 6 bases from V and 4 bases from J, with 14 bases between. Germline loops: CDR1 SGHVS, CDR2 FNYEAQ. As DNA, the CDR3 is TGTGCCAGCAGACCCAACTACGGAGCAGATACGCAGTATTTT. Translated, it gives CASRPNYGADTQYF.

Ten or more counts support this clonotype. J is TRBJ1-2 and V is TRBV30; perhaps TRBD1 as D (6 bases). V dropped 8 bases and J dropped 2 bases, with 12 bases sitting between them. Germline assignment: CDR1 GTSNPN and CDR2 SVGIG (reference sequence). The CDR3 extends over 12 amino acids. Here the CDR3 DNA reads TGTGCCGGCGAGACAGGAAACTATGGCTACACCTTC. Translated: CAGETGNYGYTF.

This clonotype was counted ten times or more. V and J are TRBV7-9 and TRBJ2-7, with D possibly matching TRBD1 (6 bases). The germline V gene has CDR1 SEHNR and CDR2 FQNEAQ (reference sequence). V was trimmed by 5 bases and J by 1 base, leaving 12 bases between them. This CDR3 has 14 residues. The CDR3 DNA follows: TGTGCCAGCAGCCCTGGACAGTGGTCCTACGAGCAGTACTTC. The encoded protein is CASSPGQWSYEQYF.

The chain recombines TRBV20-1 with TRBJ1-5, with TRBD1 as a possible D gene (5 bases). Germline V gene lookup returns CDR1 DFQATT and CDR2 SNEGSKA (reference sequence). V was shortened by 4 bases and J by 0 bases, with 10 bases between the two germline ends. CDR3 length: 14 residues. The CDR3 loop is CSATGTDSNQPQHF. The CDR3 region has the DNA TGCAGTGCTACTGGGACGGATAGCAATCAGCCCCAGCATTTT.

The V gene is TRBV14, the J gene TRBJ1-1; TRBD1 is a possible D gene (5 bases). The CDR3 is 14 residues long. Per germline, CDR1 SGHDN and CDR2 FVKESK. V was shortened by 4 bases and J by 4 bases, with 13 bases between the two germline ends. CDR3 DNA: TGTGCCAGCAGCCCCAGGGAGTGGGGCACTGAAGCTTTCTTT. It is translated as CASSPREWGTEAFF. Filled out from reference TRBV14 and TRBJ1-1, the complete variable domain reads EAGVTQFPSHSVIEKGQTVTLRCDPISGHDNLYWYRRVMGKEIKFLLHFVKESKQDESGMPNNRFLAERTGGTYSTLKVQPAELEDSGVYFCASSPREWGTEAFFGQGTRLTVV.

Many counts were recorded for this clonotype. The J gene is TRBJ2-3, the V gene TRBV20-1; D is perhaps TRBD1 or TRBD2 (6 bases each). The CDR3 has 15 residues. Trimming shortened V by 5 bases and J by 4 bases, and 19 bases separated the two germline ends. The germline V gene has CDR1 DFQATT and CDR2 SNEGSKA (reference sequence). DNA of the CDR3: TGCAGTGCTTGGACGTCGGGAGCAGGGGCAGATACGCAGTATTTT. This gives the protein CSAWTSGAGADTQYF.

This clonotype has at least ten counts. The chain combines TRBV5-1 with TRBJ2-7; D might be TRBD2 (6 bases). The V end was cut by 1 base, the J end by 2 bases, with 22 bases between. This CDR3 is built from 18 residues. Per the germline V gene, CDR1 is SGHRS and CDR2 is YFSETQ. CDR3 DNA: TGCGCCAGCAGCTTGTGGCTGGAGGGCCTCACATCGGCCTACGAGCAGTACTTC. This translates into CASSLWLEGLTSAYEQYF.

This clonotype was counted a few times. The chain has TRBV7-6 and TRBJ2-1; 7 nucleotides match TRBD2. Germline trimming cut 5 bases from V and 6 bases from J; bases unmatched to any gene: 13. The CDR3 runs 16 residues. The V gene's germline CDR1 is SGHVS and CDR2 FNYEAQ. The CDR3 nucleotides read TGTGCCAGCAGCACGAGACTAGCCTCTGATGGCAATGAGCAGTTCTTC. This encodes CASSTRLASDGNEQFF.

This clonotype was seen at least ten times. The chain has TRBV6-2 or TRBV6-3 and TRBJ2-3, with 8 positions matching TRBD1. This CDR3 has 13 amino acids. V lost 6 bases, J lost 3 bases, and 2 bases stayed unmatched. The germline V gene encodes CDR1 MNHEY and CDR2 SVGEGT. The CDR3 here is CASRTGETDTQYF. The CDR3 nucleotides are TGTGCCAGCAGGACAGGGGAAACAGATACGCAGTATTTT.

The sample holds many counts of this clonotype. The genes are TRBV7-2 and TRBJ2-1; 9 positions match TRBD1. Per germline, CDR1 SGHTA and CDR2 FQGNSA. V shed 6 bases and J 7 bases; nucleotides not matched to a gene: 10. The CDR3 is made up of 15 amino acids. CDR3 in DNA: TGTGCCAGCAGTCCTACGGGACAGGGACGAAATGAGCAGTTCTTC. Translation: CASSPTGQGRNEQFF.

The chain employs TRBV7-3 and TRBJ1-3; D is perhaps TRBD1 (5 bases). The germline V gene encodes CDR1 SGHTA and CDR2 FQGTGA. V was clipped by 1 base and J by 0 bases, with 13 bases between them. The CDR3 length is 17 residues. The CDR3 loop is CASSLNPPGNSGNTIYF. The CDR3 coding sequence is TGTGCCAGCAGCTTAAACCCTCCAGGGAACTCTGGAAACACCATATATTTT.

The V call is TRBV7-9, the J call TRBJ1-1; D unresolved. The CDR3 is 13 amino acids. Germline V gene data show CDR1 as SEHNR and CDR2 as FQNEAQ (reference sequence). Trimming cost V 5 bases and J 1 base, with 8 bases left between them. This CDR3 reads CASSRMGNTEAFF. In DNA form, the CDR3 reads TGTGCCAGCAGCCGGATGGGGAACACTGAAGCTTTCTTT.

This chain connects TRBV20-1 to TRBJ2-7, with D perhaps matching TRBD1 or TRBD2 (5 bases each). V was trimmed by 1 base and J by 5 bases, leaving 18 bases between them. The length of the CDR3 is 15 residues. Germline-derived CDR1 and CDR2 are DFQATT and SNEGSKA (reference sequence). Here the CDR3 reads CSARVPGPPNDEQYF. The CDR3 DNA reads as TGCAGTGCTAGAGTACCGGGACCCCCCAACGACGAGCAGTACTTC.

This clonotype turned up a few times. The rearrangement links TRBV6-1 to TRBJ2-2, with D maybe TRBD1 (7 bases). Between the trimmed V and J ends, which lost 6 bases and 7 bases, there was a span of 9 bases. CDR3 length: 12 residues. Germline V lookup: CDR1 MNHNS, CDR2 SASEGT. The chain's CDR3 is CASSRGDGELFF. The CDR3 DNA is TGTGCCAGCAGCAGGGGGGACGGGGAGCTGTTTTTT.

This rearrangement joins TRBV30 to TRBJ1-5; D is unresolved. The germline V gene has CDR1 GTSNPN and CDR2 SVGIG (reference sequence). V lost 3 bases to trimming and J lost 3 bases, with 24 bases between them. This CDR3 has 18 residues. CDR3 bases: TGTGCCTGGAGCAGACGATCATCGGGTCTTATGGTCAATCAGCCCCAGCATTTT. It is translated as CAWSRRSSGLMVNQPQHF.

This clonotype occurred a few times. The gene calls are TRBV10-3 and TRBJ1-2, with 7 positions matching TRBD1. The V and J ends lost 4 bases and 4 bases, in that order; junction bases with no gene match: 9. Germline lookup yields CDR1 ENHRY and CDR2 SYGVKD. The CDR3 is 15 amino acids. The CDR3 DNA is TGTGCCATCAGTGGAGTAGGGGGCGGGGGCTATGGCTACACCTTC. Translated, it gives CAISGVGGGGYGYTF.

In this sample, this clonotype turned up many times. CDR3 in amino acids: CASSTRLAGGRSEQFF. The CDR3, as DNA: TGTGCCAGCAGCACGCGACTAGCGGGAGGGAGGTCCGAGCAGTTCTTC. The chain joins TRBV7-9 to TRBJ2-1; TRBD2 matches at 14 bases. CDR3 length equals 16 residues. CDR1 is SEHNR, CDR2 FQNEAQ, per germline (reference sequence). V was pared by 5 bases and J by 10 bases, with 10 bases of the junction left unmatched.

In its sample, this clonotype was seen many times. The CDR3 DNA sequence: TGTGCCAGCAGTGAATGGGGGGAGGTGAACACCGGGGAGCTGTTTTTT. Translating gives CASSEWGEVNTGELFF. This rearrangement joins TRBV2 to TRBJ2-2, with D tentatively TRBD2 (6 bases). Germline V lookup: CDR1 SNHLY, CDR2 FYNNEI. CDR3 length: 16 residues. V lost 2 bases and J lost 1, with 11 bases in between.